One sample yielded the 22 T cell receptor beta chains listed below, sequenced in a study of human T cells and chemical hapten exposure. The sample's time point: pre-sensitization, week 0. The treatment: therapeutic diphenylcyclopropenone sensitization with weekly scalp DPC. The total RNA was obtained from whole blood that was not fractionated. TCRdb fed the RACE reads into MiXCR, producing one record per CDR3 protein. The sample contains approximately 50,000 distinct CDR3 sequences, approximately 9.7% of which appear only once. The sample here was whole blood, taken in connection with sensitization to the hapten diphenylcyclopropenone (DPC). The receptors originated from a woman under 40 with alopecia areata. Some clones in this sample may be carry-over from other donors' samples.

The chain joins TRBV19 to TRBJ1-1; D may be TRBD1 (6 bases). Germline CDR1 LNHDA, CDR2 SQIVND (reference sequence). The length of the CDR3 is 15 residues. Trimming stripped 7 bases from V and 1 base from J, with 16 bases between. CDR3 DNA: TGTGCCAGTACCTTAGGGGGGGCTGAGAACACTGAAGCTTTCTTT. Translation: CASTLGGAENTEAFF.

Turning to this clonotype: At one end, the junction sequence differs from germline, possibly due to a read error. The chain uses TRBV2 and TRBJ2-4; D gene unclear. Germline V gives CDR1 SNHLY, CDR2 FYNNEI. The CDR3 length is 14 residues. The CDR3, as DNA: TGTGCCATCAGTGACCGGCTAGCCAAAAACATTCAGTACTTC. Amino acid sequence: CAISDRLAKNIQYF. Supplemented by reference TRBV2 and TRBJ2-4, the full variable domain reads EPEVTQTPSHQVTQMGQEVILRCVPISNHLYFYWYRQILGQKVEFLVSFYNNEISEKSEIFDDQFSVERPDGSNFTLKIRSTKLEDSAMYFCAISDRLAKNIQYFGAGTRLSVL.

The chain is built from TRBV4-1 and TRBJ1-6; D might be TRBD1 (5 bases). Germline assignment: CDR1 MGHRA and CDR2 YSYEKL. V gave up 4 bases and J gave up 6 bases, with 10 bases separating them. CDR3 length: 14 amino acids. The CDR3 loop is CASSLQGSNSPLHF. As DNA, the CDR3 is TGCGCCAGCAGCCTCCAGGGAAGTAATTCACCCCTCCACTTT.

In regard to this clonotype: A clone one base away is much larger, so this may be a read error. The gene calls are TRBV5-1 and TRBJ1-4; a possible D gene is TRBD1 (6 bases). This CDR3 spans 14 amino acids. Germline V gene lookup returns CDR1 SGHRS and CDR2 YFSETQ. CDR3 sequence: CASGVGGADERLFF. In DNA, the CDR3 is TGCGCCAGCGGAGTGGGGGGCGCCGATGAAAGACTGTTTTTT.

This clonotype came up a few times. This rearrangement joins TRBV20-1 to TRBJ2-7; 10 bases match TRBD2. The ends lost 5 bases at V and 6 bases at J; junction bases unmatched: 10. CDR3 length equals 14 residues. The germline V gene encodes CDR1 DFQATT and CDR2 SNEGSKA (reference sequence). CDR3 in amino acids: CSAVSGGVLPEQYF. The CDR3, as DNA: TGCAGTGCTGTCAGCGGGGGGGTACTGCCCGAGCAGTACTTC.

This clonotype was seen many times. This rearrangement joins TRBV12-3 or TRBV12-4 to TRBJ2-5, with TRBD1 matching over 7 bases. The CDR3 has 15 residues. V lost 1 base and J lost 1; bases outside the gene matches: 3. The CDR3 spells CASSLGTGLQETQYF. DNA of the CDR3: TGTGCCAGCAGTTTAGGGACAGGTCTCCAAGAGACCCAGTACTTC.

As DNA, the CDR3 is TGTGCCAGCAGTTTTAACAGGGCTGCTCAACCCCAGCATTTT. Translation: CASSFNRAAQPQHF. This rearrangement joins TRBV12-3 or TRBV12-4 to TRBJ1-5; TRBD1 might be the D (6 bases). The CDR3 is 14 amino acids. V shed 3 bases and J shed 10 bases, with 16 bases lying between them.

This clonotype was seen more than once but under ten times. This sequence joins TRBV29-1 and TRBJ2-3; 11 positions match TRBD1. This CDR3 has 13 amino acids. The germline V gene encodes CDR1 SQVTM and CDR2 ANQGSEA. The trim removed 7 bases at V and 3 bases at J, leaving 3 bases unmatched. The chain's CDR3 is CSGGTGGTDTQYF. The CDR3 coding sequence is TGCAGCGGTGGGACAGGGGGGACAGATACGCAGTATTTT.

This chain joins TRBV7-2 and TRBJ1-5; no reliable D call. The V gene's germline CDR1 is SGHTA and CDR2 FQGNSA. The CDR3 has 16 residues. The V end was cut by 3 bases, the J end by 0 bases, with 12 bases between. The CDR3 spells CASSLYGGPSNQPQHF. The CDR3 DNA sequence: TGTGCCAGCAGCTTGTACGGCGGTCCTAGCAATCAGCCCCAGCATTTT.

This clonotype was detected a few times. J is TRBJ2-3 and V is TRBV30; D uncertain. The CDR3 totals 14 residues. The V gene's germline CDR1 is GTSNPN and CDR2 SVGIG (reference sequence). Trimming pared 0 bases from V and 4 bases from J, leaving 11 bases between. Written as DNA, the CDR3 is TGTGCCTGGAGTGTCGGCAGGACGGCAGATACGCAGTATTTT. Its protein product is CAWSVGRTADTQYF.

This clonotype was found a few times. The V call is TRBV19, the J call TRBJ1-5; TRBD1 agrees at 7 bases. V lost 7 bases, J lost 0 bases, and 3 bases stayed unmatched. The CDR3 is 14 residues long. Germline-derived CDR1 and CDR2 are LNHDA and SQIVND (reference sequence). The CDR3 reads CASNTGDSNQPQHF. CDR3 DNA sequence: TGTGCCAGTAATACAGGGGATAGCAATCAGCCCCAGCATTTT.

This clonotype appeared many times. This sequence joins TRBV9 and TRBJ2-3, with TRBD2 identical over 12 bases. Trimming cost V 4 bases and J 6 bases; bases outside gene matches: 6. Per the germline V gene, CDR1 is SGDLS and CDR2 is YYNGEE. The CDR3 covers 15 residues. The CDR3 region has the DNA TGTGCCAGCAGCCCAGGACTAGCGGGGCTCGATACGCAGTATTTT. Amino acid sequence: CASSPGLAGLDTQYF.

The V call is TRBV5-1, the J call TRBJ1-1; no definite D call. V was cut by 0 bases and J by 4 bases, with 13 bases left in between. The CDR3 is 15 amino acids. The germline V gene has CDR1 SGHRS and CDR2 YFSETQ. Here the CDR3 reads CASSLGDLRATEAFF. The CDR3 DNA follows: TGCGCCAGCAGCTTGGGGGATTTGAGGGCCACTGAAGCTTTCTTT.

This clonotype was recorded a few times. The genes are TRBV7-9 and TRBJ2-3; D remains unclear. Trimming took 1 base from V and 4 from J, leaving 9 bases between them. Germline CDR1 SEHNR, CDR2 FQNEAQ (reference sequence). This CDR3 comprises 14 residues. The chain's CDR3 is CASSLGTAPDTQYF. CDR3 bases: TGTGCCAGCAGCTTAGGGACGGCTCCAGATACGCAGTATTTT.

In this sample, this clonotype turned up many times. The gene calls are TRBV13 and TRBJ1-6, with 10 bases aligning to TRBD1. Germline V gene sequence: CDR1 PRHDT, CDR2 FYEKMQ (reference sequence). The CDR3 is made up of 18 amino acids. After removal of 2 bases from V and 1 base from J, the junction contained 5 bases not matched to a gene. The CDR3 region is CASSLRQGALSYNSPLHF. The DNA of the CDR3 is TGTGCCAGCAGCTTAAGACAGGGGGCGCTTTCCTATAATTCACCCCTCCACTTT.

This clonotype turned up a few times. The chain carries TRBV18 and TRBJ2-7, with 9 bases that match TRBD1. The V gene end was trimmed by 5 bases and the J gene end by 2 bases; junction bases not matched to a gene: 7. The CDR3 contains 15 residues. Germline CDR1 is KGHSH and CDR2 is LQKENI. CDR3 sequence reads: CASSDGTGSTYEQYF. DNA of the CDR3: TGTGCCAGCTCAGATGGGACAGGGAGTACCTACGAGCAGTACTTC.

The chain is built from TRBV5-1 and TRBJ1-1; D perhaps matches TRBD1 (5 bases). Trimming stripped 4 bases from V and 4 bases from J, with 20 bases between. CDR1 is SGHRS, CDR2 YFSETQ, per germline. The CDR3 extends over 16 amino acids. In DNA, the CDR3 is TGCGCCAGCAGCCTCCTCGGGACGCCGAAGGGCACTGAAGCTTTCTTT. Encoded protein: CASSLLGTPKGTEAFF.

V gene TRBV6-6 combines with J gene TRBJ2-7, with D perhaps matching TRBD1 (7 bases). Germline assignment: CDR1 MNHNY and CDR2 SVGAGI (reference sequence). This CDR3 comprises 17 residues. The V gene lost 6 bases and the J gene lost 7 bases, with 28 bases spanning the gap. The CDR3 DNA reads TGTGCCAGCAGCTACGGACCCTTCGGGACAGACGCGGGGGAGCAGTACTTC. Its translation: CASSYGPFGTDAGEQYF.

CDR3 region: CASSTGANYGYTF. The CDR3 DNA is TGTGCCAGCAGCACAGGGGCAAACTATGGCTACACCTTC. The rearrangement links TRBV6-6 to TRBJ1-2; TRBD1 matches 7 bases. This CDR3 has 13 residues. In germline, CDR1 is MNHNY, CDR2 SVGAGI (reference sequence). The V and J ends lost 6 bases and 2 bases, in that order; junction bases with no gene match: 3.

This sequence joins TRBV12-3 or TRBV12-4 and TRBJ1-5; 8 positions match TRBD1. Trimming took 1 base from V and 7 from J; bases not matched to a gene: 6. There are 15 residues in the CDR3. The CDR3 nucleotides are TGTGCCAGCAGTTTAGTGACAGGGGACGGGCAGCCCCAGCATTTT. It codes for CASSLVTGDGQPQHF.

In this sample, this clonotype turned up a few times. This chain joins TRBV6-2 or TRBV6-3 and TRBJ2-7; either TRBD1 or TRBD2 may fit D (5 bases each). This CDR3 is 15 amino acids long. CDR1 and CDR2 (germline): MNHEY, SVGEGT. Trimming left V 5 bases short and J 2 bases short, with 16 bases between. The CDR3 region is CASSPRDLRPYEQYF. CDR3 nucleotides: TGTGCCAGCAGTCCTCGGGACCTCCGTCCCTACGAGCAGTACTTC.

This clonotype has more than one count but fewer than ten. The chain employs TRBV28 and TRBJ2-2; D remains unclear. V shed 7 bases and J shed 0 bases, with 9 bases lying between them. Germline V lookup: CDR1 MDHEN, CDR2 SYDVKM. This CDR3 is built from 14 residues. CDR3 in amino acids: CASKARANTGELFF. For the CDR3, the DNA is TGTGCCAGCAAGGCCCGGGCGAACACCGGGGAGCTGTTTTTT.